What follows are 8 T cell receptor beta chains derived from one specimen sequenced in a study of siplizumab effects on memory and regulatory T cells. What these receptors recognize is not known. A 37°C coculture lasting five to seven days was applied to the mixed lymphocyte reaction cells. The protocol was immunoSEQ multiplex PCR, while the TCRdb copy is restricted to in-frame clones and leaves out a portion. The sample lists roughly 11,000 clones; approximately 45% were seen once. Sequencing input: CFSE-low (dividing) CD8+ T cells sorted from an allogeneic mixed lymphocyte reaction. These receptors all stem from a human donor in good health; the cells came from an allogeneic mixed lymphocyte reaction. Some clones in this sample may be carry-over from other donors' samples.

This chain uses TRBV7-9 with TRBJ1-2, with D unresolved. Germline loops: CDR1 SEHNR, CDR2 FQNEAQ (reference sequence). The CDR3 is made up of 15 amino acids. V was clipped by 1 base and J by 0 bases, with 9 bases between them. CDR3: CASSLDLTANYGYTF. The CDR3, as DNA: TGTGCCAGCAGCTTAGATTTGACGGCTAACTATGGCTACACCTTC.

This clone has just a few counts. This chain connects TRBV7-6 to TRBJ2-7, with 12 bases that match TRBD2. Germline-derived CDR1 and CDR2 are SGHVS and FNYEAQ. The length of the CDR3 is 15 residues. Trimming took 6 bases from V and 5 from J; bases not matched to a gene: 8. The CDR3 is CASSSTSGRSHEQYF. The CDR3 nucleotides read TGTGCCAGCAGTTCAACTAGCGGGAGGAGCCACGAGCAGTACTTC.

CDR3: CSVDLAPYNEQFF. CDR3 sequence (DNA): TGCAGCGTTGACTTAGCGCCCTACAATGAGCAGTTCTTC. This chain connects TRBV29-1 to TRBJ2-1, with D perhaps matching TRBD2 (5 bases). CDR1 and CDR2 from the germline V gene are SQVTM and ANQGSEA. The length of the CDR3 is 13 residues. V was shortened by 3 bases and J by 2 bases, with 8 bases between the two germline ends.

The J gene is TRBJ2-7, the V gene TRBV2; D possibly corresponds to TRBD1 (6 bases). The V end was cut by 10 bases, the J end by 4 bases, with 17 bases between. The CDR3 is made up of 13 amino acids. Germline CDR1 SNHLY, CDR2 FYNNEI. CDR3 bases: TGTGCCACGATAGGACAGTCATTATACGAGCAGTACTTC. Translation gives CATIGQSLYEQYF.

The count of this clone is one. V is TRBV19 and J is TRBJ1-1, with 8 nucleotides matching TRBD1. Germline loops: CDR1 LNHDA, CDR2 SQIVND (reference sequence). V was pared by 4 bases and J by 8 bases, with 9 bases of the junction left unmatched. CDR3 length: 14 residues. The CDR3 sequence: CASSNLPPGGEAFF. For the CDR3, the DNA is TGTGCCAGTAGTAACTTACCTCCAGGGGGCGAAGCTTTCTTT.

Only a few counts were recorded for this clone. This chain connects TRBV4-1 to TRBJ2-5; the D gene is possibly TRBD1 (5 bases). The CDR3 has 14 residues. Germline loops: CDR1 MGHRA, CDR2 YSYEKL. Trimming removed 2 bases at V and 5 bases at J, with 12 bases between. The CDR3 sequence: CASSQISGFETQYF. The CDR3 DNA is TGCGCCAGCAGCCAAATATCAGGGTTTGAGACCCAGTACTTC.

The chain couples TRBV10-3 to TRBJ1-1; D might be TRBD1 (5 bases). The CDR3 has 13 amino acids. Germline-derived CDR1 and CDR2 are ENHRY and SYGVKD. Trimming took off 7 bases at V and 1 base at J, with 10 bases between the two ends. The DNA of the CDR3 is TGTGCCATCACGCAGGGAGAGAACACTGAAGCTTTCTTT. Its protein is CAITQGENTEAFF.

The chain employs TRBV12-5 and TRBJ1-1, with a tentative D call TRBD1 (5 bases). Germline loops: CDR1 LGHNT, CDR2 FRNRAP. The CDR3 totals 13 residues. V was trimmed by 7 bases and J by 1 base, leaving 10 bases between them. This CDR3 is CASDPTENTEAFF. CDR3 DNA sequence: TGTGCTAGTGACCCGACAGAGAACACTGAAGCTTTCTTT.